The entry below describes one T cell receptor (beta chain). The antigen is undetermined. Assay: immunoSEQ multiplex PCR; the TCRdb copy retains only in-frame clones and omits some. The table lists tens of thousands of clones, around 75% of them singletons. The study treated chemo-refractory metastatic non-small-cell lung cancer patients with focal radiation plus ipilimumab CTLA-4 blockade. Germline V gives CDR1 MNHEY, CDR2 SMNVEV (reference sequence). There are 15 residues in the CDR3. V lost 6 bases and J 5 bases, leaving 17 bases between the germline ends. This specimen belongs to a study of radiotherapy plus CTLA-4 blockade in lung cancer. Background on the study: Objective responses emerged in 15% to 20% of patients, and over 30% attained disease control. Whole-study results and caveats: The study found tumor-derived TCR clones expanded in blood after radiotherapy plus ipilimumab.

The V call is TRBV27, the J call TRBJ1-5; TRBD1 might be the D (6 bases). The material sequenced was peripheral blood, taken from a patient treated with radiotherapy plus ipilimumab. This sequence was found in a human donor with non-small cell lung cancer who had stable disease on radiotherapy plus ipilimumab. The chain's CDR3 is CASSQGQRGDQPQHF. The CDR3 DNA reads as TGTGCCAGCAGCCAAGGACAGAGAGGTGATCAGCCCCAGCATTTT.